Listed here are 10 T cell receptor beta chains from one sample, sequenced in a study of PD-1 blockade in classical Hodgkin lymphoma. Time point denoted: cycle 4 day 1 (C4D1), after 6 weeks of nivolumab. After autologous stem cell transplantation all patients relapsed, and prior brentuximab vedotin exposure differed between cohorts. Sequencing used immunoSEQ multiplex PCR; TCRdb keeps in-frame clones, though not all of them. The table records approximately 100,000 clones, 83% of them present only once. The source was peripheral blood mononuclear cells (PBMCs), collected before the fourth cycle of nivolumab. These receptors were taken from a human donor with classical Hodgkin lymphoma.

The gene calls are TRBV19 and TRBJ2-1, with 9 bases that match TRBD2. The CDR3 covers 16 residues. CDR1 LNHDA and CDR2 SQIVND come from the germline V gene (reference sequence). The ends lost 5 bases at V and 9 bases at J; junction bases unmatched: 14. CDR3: CASSPLAGVLQAEQFF. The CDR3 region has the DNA TGTGCCAGTAGTCCACTAGCGGGCGTCCTACAAGCTGAGCAGTTCTTC.

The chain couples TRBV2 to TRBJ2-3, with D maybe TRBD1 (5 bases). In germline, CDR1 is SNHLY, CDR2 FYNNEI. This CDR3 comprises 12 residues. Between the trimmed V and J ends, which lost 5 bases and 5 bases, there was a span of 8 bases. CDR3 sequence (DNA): TGTGCCAGCAGTAGGACACAAGATACGCAGTATTTT. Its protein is CASSRTQDTQYF.

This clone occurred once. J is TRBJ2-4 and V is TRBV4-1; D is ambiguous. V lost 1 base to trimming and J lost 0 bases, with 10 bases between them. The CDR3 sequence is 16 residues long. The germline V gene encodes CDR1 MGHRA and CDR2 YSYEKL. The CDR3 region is CASSQVNIVAKNIQYF. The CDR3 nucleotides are TGCGCCAGCAGCCAAGTTAACATCGTAGCCAAAAACATTCAGTACTTC.

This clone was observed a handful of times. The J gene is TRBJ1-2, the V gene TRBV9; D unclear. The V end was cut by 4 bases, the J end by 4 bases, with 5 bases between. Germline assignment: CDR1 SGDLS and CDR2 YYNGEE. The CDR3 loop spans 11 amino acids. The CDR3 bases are TGTGCCAGCAGCCTGGGCTATGGCTACACCTTC. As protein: CASSLGYGYTF.

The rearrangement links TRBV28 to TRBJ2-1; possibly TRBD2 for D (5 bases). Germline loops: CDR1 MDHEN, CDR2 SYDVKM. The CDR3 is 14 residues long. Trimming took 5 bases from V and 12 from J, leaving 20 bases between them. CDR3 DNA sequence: TGTGCCAGCAGTCCCTCCCGGACTCCCTGGGGGCAGTTCTTC. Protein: CASSPSRTPWGQFF. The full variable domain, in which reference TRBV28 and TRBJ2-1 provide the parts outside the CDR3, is DVKVTQSSRYLVKRTGEKVFLECVQDMDHENMFWYRQDPGLGLRLIYFSYDVKMKEKGDIPEGYSVSREKKERFSLILESASTNQTSMYLCASSPSRTPWGQFFGPGTRLTVL.

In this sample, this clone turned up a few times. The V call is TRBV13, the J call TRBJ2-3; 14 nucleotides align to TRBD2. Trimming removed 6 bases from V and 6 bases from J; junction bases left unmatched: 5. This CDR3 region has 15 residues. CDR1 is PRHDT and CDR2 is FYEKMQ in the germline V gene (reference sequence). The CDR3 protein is CASRTSGRAGDTQYF. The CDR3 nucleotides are TGTGCCAGCAGGACTAGCGGGAGGGCCGGTGATACGCAGTATTTT.

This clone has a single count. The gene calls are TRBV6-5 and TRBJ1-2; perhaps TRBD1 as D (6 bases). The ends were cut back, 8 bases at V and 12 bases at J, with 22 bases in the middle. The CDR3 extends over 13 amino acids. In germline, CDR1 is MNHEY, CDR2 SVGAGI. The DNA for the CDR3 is TGTGCCAGCCGAGACACAGGGACAAGGTTGGACACCTTC. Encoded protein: CASRDTGTRLDTF.

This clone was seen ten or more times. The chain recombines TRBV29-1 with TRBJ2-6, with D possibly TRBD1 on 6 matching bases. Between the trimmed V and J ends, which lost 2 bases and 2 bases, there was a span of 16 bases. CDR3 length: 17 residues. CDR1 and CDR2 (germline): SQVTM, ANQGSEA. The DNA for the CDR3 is TGCAGCGTTGAATCAAAAGGGCAGGGGACTGGGGCCAACGTCCTGACTTTC. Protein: CSVESKGQGTGANVLTF.

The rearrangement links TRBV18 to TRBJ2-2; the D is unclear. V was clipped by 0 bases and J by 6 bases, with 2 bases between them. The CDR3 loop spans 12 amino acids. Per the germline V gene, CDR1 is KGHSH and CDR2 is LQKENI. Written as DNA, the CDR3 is TGTGCCAGCTCACCACCAGCCGGGGAGCTGTTTTTT. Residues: CASSPPAGELFF. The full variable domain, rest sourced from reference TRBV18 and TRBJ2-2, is NAGVMQNPRHLVRRRGQEARLRCSPMKGHSHVYWYRQLPEEGLKFMVYLQKENIIDESGMPKERFSAEFPKEGPSILRIQQVVRGDSAAYFCASSPPAGELFFGEGSRLTVL.

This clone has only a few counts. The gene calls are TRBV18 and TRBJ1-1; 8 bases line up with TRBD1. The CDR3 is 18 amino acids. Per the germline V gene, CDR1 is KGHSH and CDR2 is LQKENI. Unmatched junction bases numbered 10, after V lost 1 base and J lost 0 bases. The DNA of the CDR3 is TGTGCCAGCTCACCACGTCCGTGGGGACAGGCGATGAACACTGAAGCTTTCTTT. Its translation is CASSPRPWGQAMNTEAFF.